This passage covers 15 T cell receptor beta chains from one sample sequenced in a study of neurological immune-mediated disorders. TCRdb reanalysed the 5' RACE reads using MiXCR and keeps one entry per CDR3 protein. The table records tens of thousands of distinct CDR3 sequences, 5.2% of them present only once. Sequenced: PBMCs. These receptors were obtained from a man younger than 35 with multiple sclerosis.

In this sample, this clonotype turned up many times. CDR3 loop: CASSRGNVGGSPLHF. The CDR3 bases are TGTGCCAGCAGCAGAGGCAACGTTGGGGGTTCACCCCTCCACTTT. The chain links TRBV6-1 to TRBJ1-6; a possible D gene is TRBD1 (5 bases). CDR3 length: 15 amino acids. CDR1 is MNHNS, CDR2 SASEGT, per germline. V dropped 6 bases and J dropped 9 bases, with 18 bases sitting between them.

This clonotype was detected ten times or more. The CDR3 is CSARGQTQGEQYF. The CDR3 region has the DNA TGCAGTGCTAGAGGACAGACTCAGGGCGAGCAGTACTTC. J is TRBJ2-7 and V is TRBV20-1, with TRBD1 as a possible D gene (5 bases). CDR1 is DFQATT and CDR2 is SNEGSKA in the germline V gene (reference sequence). This CDR3 contains 13 residues. V gave up 1 base and J gave up 6 bases, with 13 bases separating them.

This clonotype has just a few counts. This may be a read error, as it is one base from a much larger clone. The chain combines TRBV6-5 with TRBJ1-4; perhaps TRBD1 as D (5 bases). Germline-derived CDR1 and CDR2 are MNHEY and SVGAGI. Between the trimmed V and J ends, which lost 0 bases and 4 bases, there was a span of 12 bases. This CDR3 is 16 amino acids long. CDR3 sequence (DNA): TGTGCCAGCAGTTACTCGTTAGAAGACAGTAATGAAAAACTGTTTTTT. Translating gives CASSYSLEDSNEKLFF.

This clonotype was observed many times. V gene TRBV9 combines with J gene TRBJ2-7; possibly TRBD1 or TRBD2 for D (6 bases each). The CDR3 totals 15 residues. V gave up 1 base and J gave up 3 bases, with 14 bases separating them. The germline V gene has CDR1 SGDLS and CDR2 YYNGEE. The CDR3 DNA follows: TGTGCCAGCAGCGTAAGTGAGGGGGGACTCTACGAGCAGTACTTC. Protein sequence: CASSVSEGGLYEQYF.

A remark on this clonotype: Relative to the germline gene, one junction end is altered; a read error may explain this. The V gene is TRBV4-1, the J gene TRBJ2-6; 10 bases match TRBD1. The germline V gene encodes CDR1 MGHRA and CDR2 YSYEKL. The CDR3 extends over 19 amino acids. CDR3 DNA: TGCGCCAGCAACCAATTCCCGGGACAGGGGCGCTCTGGGGCCAACGTCCTGACTTTC. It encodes CASNQFPGQGRSGANVLTF.

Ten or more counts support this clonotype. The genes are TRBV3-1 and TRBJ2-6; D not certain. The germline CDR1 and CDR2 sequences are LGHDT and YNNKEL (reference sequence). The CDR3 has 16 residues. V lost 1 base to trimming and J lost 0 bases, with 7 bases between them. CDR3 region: CASSQGFFSGANVLTF. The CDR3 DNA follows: TGTGCCAGCAGCCAAGGTTTCTTCTCTGGGGCCAACGTCCTGACTTTC. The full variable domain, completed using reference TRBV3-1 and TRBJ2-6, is DTAVSQTPKYLVTQMGNDKSIKCEQNLGHDTMYWYKQDSKKFLKIMFSYNNKELIINETVPNRFSPKSPDKAHLNLHINSLELGDSAVYFCASSQGFFSGANVLTFGAGSRLTVL.

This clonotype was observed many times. The CDR3 DNA reads as TGCGCCAGCAGCTTAAGTACCGCGAACACCGGGGAGCTGTTTTTT. Translation: CASSLSTANTGELFF. The chain has TRBV5-1 and TRBJ2-2; D ambiguous. The CDR3 is made up of 15 amino acids. The V gene's germline CDR1 is SGHRS and CDR2 YFSETQ. Trimming took 2 bases from V and 0 from J, leaving 8 bases between them.

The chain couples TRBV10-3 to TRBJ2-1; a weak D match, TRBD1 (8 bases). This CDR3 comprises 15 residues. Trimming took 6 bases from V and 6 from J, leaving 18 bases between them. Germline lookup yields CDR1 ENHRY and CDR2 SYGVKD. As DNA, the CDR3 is TGTGCCATCAGAGCTACGACAGGGGAGGGCAATGAGCAGTTCTTC. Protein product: CAIRATTGEGNEQFF.

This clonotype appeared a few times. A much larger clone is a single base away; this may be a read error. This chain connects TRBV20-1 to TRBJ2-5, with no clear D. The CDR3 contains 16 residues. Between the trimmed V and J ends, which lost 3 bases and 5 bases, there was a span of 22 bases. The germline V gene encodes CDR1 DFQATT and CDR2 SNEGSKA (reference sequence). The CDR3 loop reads CSASQKQDILGETQYF. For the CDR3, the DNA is TGCAGTGCTAGTCAGAAGCAGGATATTCTCGGGGAGACCCAGTACTTC.

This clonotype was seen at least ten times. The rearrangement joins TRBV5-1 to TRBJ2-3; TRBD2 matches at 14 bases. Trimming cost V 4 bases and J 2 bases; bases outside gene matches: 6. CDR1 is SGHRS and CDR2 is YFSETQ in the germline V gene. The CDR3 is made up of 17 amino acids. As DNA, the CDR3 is TGCGCCAGCAGCACGGGACTAGCGGGAGCCATCACAGATACGCAGTATTTT. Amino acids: CASSTGLAGAITDTQYF. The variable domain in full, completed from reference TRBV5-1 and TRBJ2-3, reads KAGVTQTPRYLIKTRGQQVTLSCSPISGHRSVSWYQQTPGQGLQFLFEYFSETQRNKGNFPGRFSGRQFSNSRSEMNVSTLELGDSALYLCASSTGLAGAITDTQYFGPGTRLTVL.

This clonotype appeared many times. The CDR3 region has the DNA TGCGCCAGCAGCTTGGCGGGCAGGGCCCCCTACGAGCAGTACTTC. Translation: CASSLAGRAPYEQYF. This chain connects TRBV5-1 to TRBJ2-7, with D possibly matching TRBD1 (5 bases). This CDR3 spans 15 amino acids. V shed 0 bases and J shed 2 bases, with 12 bases lying between them. The germline V gene has CDR1 SGHRS and CDR2 YFSETQ.

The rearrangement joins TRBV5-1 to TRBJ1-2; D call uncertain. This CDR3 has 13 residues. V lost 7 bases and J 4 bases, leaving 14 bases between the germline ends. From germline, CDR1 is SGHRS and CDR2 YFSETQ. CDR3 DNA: TGCGCCAGCCCGGACCCCGAATCCTATGGCTACACCTTC. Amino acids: CASPDPESYGYTF.

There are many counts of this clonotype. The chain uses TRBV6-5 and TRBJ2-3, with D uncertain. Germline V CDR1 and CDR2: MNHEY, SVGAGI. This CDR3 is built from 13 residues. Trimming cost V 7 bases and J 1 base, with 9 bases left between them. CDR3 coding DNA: TGTGCCAGCAATACCCCAGGCACAGATACGCAGTATTTT. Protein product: CASNTPGTDTQYF.

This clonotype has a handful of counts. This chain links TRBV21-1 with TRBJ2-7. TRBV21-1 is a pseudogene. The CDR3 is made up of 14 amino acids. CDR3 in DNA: TGTGCCAGCAGCAAAGCGCTTGACCGCTACGAGCAGTACTTC. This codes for CASSKALDRYEQYF.

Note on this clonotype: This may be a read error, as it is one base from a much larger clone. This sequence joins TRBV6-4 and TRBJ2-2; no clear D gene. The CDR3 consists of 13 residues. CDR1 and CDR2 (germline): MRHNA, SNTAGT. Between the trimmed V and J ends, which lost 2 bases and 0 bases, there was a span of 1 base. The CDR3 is CASSDTNTGELFF. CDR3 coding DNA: TGTGCCAGCAGTGACACGAACACCGGGGAGCTGTTTTTT.